A selection of T cell receptor beta chains follows, all from one sample in a study of CD8 T cells in Susac syndrome. TCRdb re-called the immunoSEQ multiplex PCR reads with MiXCR, one entry per CDR3 protein. The data contain some 300,000 distinct CDR3 sequences, over 75% of them singletons. Sequences were obtained from CD8+ T cells from PBMCs. All receptors derive from a human donor with multiple sclerosis. The CDR3 runs from the conserved cysteine through the conserved F or W. The order of the fields is CDR3 protein, CDR3 DNA, J gene, D gene, CDR3 length, V gene, clone size. A D gene is named only where the DNA matches it firmly. Rows may omit the clone size; those that give it use once, few, many or a size class.

CDR3aa: CASSQDRDGPMYQETQYF
CDR3nt: TGTGCCAGCAGCCAAGATCGTGACGGGCCGATGTACCAAGAGACCCAGTACTTC
j_gene: TRBJ2-5
d_gene: .
len: 18
v_gene: TRBV4-2
abundance: .

CDR3aa: CASSLAPSGSTDTQYF
CDR3nt: TGTGCCAGCAGCTTAGCCCCTAGCGGTAGCACAGATACGCAGTATTTT
j_gene: TRBJ2-3
d_gene: TRBD2
len: 16
v_gene: TRBV7-8
abundance: .

CDR3aa: CASSLAQDFVNYGYTF
CDR3nt: TGTGCCAGCAGTTTAGCGCAAGACTTTGTAAACTATGGCTACACCTTC
j_gene: TRBJ1-2
d_gene: .
len: 16
v_gene: TRBV12-3/TRBV12-4
abundance: .

CDR3aa: CASSQADWVGRYGYTF
CDR3nt: TGTGCCAGCAGCCAAGCCGATTGGGTGGGGCGTTATGGCTACACCTTC
j_gene: TRBJ1-2
d_gene: .
len: 16
v_gene: TRBV3-1
abundance: .

CDR3aa: CASSEEAGPPEETQYF
CDR3nt: TGTGCCAGCAGTGAAGAGGCCGGGCCACCAGAAGAGACCCAGTACTTC
j_gene: TRBJ2-5
d_gene: .
len: 16
v_gene: TRBV6-1
abundance: .

CDR3aa: CAWTGAAYNEQFF
CDR3nt: TGTGCCTGGACAGGGGCCGCCTACAATGAGCAGTTCTTC
j_gene: TRBJ2-1
d_gene: .
len: 13
v_gene: TRBV30
abundance: .

CDR3aa: CASSLGTEGMNTEAFF
CDR3nt: TGTGCCAGCAGCTTAGGGACAGAGGGAATGAACACTGAAGCTTTCTTT
j_gene: TRBJ1-1
d_gene: .
len: 16
v_gene: TRBV7-8
abundance: .

CDR3aa: CASSLAGTRDYNEQFF
CDR3nt: TGTGCCAGCAGTTTGGCAGGGACAAGAGACTACAATGAGCAGTTCTTC
j_gene: TRBJ2-1
d_gene: .
len: 16
v_gene: TRBV27
abundance: .

CDR3aa: CACTSGSETQYF
CDR3nt: TGTGCCTGTACTAGCGGGAGTGAGACCCAGTACTTC
j_gene: TRBJ2-5
d_gene: TRBD2
len: 12
v_gene: TRBV6-2/TRBV6-3
abundance: .

CDR3aa: CASSSPGSSNQPQHF
CDR3nt: TGTGCCAGCAGTTCCCCGGGTTCTAGCAATCAGCCCCAGCATTTT
j_gene: TRBJ1-5
d_gene: .
len: 15
v_gene: TRBV27
abundance: once

CDR3aa: CASSPGLAGGEQYF
CDR3nt: TGTGCCAGCAGTCCAGGACTAGCGGGGGGTGAGCAGTACTTC
j_gene: TRBJ2-7
d_gene: TRBD2
len: 14
v_gene: TRBV6-5
abundance: .

CDR3aa: CASRPDSYEQYF
CDR3nt: TGTGCCAGCAGACCCGACTCCTACGAGCAGTACTTC
j_gene: TRBJ2-7
d_gene: .
len: 12
v_gene: TRBV12-3/TRBV12-4
abundance: few

CDR3aa: CSPQNTGGSSGANVLTF
CDR3nt: TGCAGTCCCCAGAACACAGGGGGGTCTTCTGGGGCCAACGTCCTGACTTTC
j_gene: TRBJ2-6
d_gene: TRBD1
len: 17
v_gene: TRBV20-1
abundance: .

CDR3aa: CASSLVGEEAKNIQYF
CDR3nt: TGCGCCAGCAGCTTGGTAGGGGAGGAGGCCAAAAACATTCAGTACTTC
j_gene: TRBJ2-4
d_gene: .
len: 16
v_gene: TRBV5-1
abundance: .

CDR3aa: CSVGGGTGGYNEQFF
CDR3nt: TGCAGCGTTGGTGGAGGGACAGGGGGCTACAATGAGCAGTTCTTC
j_gene: TRBJ2-1
d_gene: TRBD1
len: 15
v_gene: TRBV29-1
abundance: .

CDR3aa: CASSQASALTLKNIQYF
CDR3nt: TGTGCCAGCAGCCAAGCCTCGGCCCTGACCCTCAAAAACATTCAGTACTTC
j_gene: TRBJ2-4
d_gene: .
len: 17
v_gene: TRBV14
abundance: few

CDR3aa: CASSQLSGFYEQYF
CDR3nt: TGCGCCAGCAGCCAACTGAGCGGTTTCTACGAGCAGTACTTC
j_gene: TRBJ2-7
d_gene: .
len: 14
v_gene: TRBV4-1
abundance: once

CDR3aa: CASSLDISDRNEKLFF
CDR3nt: TGTGCCAGCAGCTTAGATATCTCGGACAGAAATGAAAAACTGTTTTTT
j_gene: TRBJ1-4
d_gene: .
len: 16
v_gene: TRBV7-8
abundance: .

CDR3aa: CASSKERGTSGHNEQFF
CDR3nt: TGTGCCAGCAGCAAAGAAAGAGGGACTAGCGGCCACAATGAGCAGTTCTTC
j_gene: TRBJ2-1
d_gene: .
len: 17
v_gene: TRBV21-1
abundance: .

CDR3aa: CASSPTSGGSQETQYF
CDR3nt: TGTGCCAGCAGCCCGACTAGCGGGGGGAGCCAAGAGACCCAGTACTTC
j_gene: TRBJ2-5
d_gene: TRBD2
len: 16
v_gene: TRBV7-2
abundance: .

CDR3aa: CASSSWGTESGVVEQYF
CDR3nt: TGTGCCAGCTCATCCTGGGGGACGGAGTCGGGAGTGGTCGAGCAGTACTTC
j_gene: TRBJ2-7
d_gene: .
len: 17
v_gene: TRBV18
abundance: .

CDR3aa: CASTPQGYNSPLHF
CDR3nt: TGTGCCAGCACCCCCCAGGGATATAATTCACCCCTCCACTTT
j_gene: TRBJ1-6
d_gene: .
len: 14
v_gene: TRBV28
abundance: .

CDR3aa: CASSPDREIYEQYF
CDR3nt: TGTGCCAGCTCACCAGACAGGGAGATCTACGAGCAGTACTTC
j_gene: TRBJ2-7
d_gene: TRBD1
len: 14
v_gene: TRBV18
abundance: .

CDR3aa: CAWSGGTGGYTF
CDR3nt: TGTGCCTGGAGTGGGGGGACGGGTGGCTACACCTTC
j_gene: TRBJ1-2
d_gene: .
len: 12
v_gene: TRBV30
abundance: .

CDR3aa: CAWDPFGGSTDTQYF
CDR3nt: TGTGCCTGGGATCCTTTTGGGGGAAGCACAGATACGCAGTATTTT
j_gene: TRBJ2-3
d_gene: .
len: 15
v_gene: TRBV30
abundance: .

CDR3aa: CASSLSDRATNTEAFF
CDR3nt: TGTGCCAGCAGCCTGAGCGACAGGGCGACGAACACTGAAGCTTTCTTT
j_gene: TRBJ1-1
d_gene: TRBD1
len: 16
v_gene: TRBV7-9
abundance: once

CDR3aa: CSATSTEGLYTDTQYF
CDR3nt: TGCAGTGCTACTTCGACGGAAGGGCTCTACACAGATACGCAGTATTTT
j_gene: TRBJ2-3
d_gene: .
len: 16
v_gene: TRBV20-1
abundance: .

CDR3aa: CASSIDIPDTQYF
CDR3nt: TGTGCCAGTAGTATTGACATTCCGGATACGCAGTATTTT
j_gene: TRBJ2-3
d_gene: .
len: 13
v_gene: TRBV19
abundance: .

CDR3aa: CSVGGTGQWDSLETQYF
CDR3nt: TGCAGCGTGGGGGGTACGGGACAGTGGGACAGTCTAGAGACCCAGTACTTC
j_gene: TRBJ2-5
d_gene: .
len: 17
v_gene: TRBV29-1
abundance: .

CDR3aa: CASPGVLGELFF
CDR3nt: TGTGCCAGTCCAGGGGTTCTCGGGGAGCTGTTTTTT
j_gene: TRBJ2-2
d_gene: .
len: 12
v_gene: TRBV19
abundance: .

CDR3aa: CASGGDPSHVLTF
CDR3nt: TGTGCCAGCGGTGGGGACCCAAGCCACGTCCTGACTTTC
j_gene: TRBJ2-6
d_gene: .
len: 13
v_gene: TRBV7-6
abundance: .

CDR3aa: CASSSVAEQETQYF
CDR3nt: TGTGCCAGCAGCTCGGTAGCGGAACAAGAGACCCAGTACTTC
j_gene: TRBJ2-5
d_gene: .
len: 14
v_gene: TRBV5-6
abundance: .

CDR3aa: CASSQYNSNQPQHF
CDR3nt: TGTGCCAGCAGCCAGTACAATAGCAATCAGCCCCAGCATTTT
j_gene: TRBJ1-5
d_gene: .
len: 14
v_gene: TRBV4-2
abundance: .

CDR3aa: CASSQDLASGHYNEQFF
CDR3nt: TGCGCCAGCAGCCAAGATCTTGCTAGCGGGCACTACAATGAGCAGTTCTTC
j_gene: TRBJ2-1
d_gene: TRBD2
len: 17
v_gene: TRBV4-3
abundance: .

CDR3aa: CSVEDPASGRANEQFF
CDR3nt: TGCAGCGTTGAAGATCCGGCTAGCGGGAGGGCCAATGAGCAGTTCTTC
j_gene: TRBJ2-1
d_gene: TRBD2
len: 16
v_gene: TRBV29-1
abundance: once

CDR3aa: CASSVWTGGEVDGSGKLFF
CDR3nt: TGTGCCAGTAGTGTATGGACAGGGGGTGAGGTCGACGGTTCGGGAAAACTGTTTTTT
j_gene: TRBJ1-4
d_gene: TRBD1
len: 19
v_gene: TRBV19
abundance: .

CDR3aa: CSARDASAQETQYF
CDR3nt: TGCAGTGCTAGAGATGCTAGCGCCCAAGAGACCCAGTACTTC
j_gene: TRBJ2-5
d_gene: .
len: 14
v_gene: TRBV20-1
abundance: once

CDR3aa: CASSAPQGSTDTQYF
CDR3nt: TGTGCCAGCAGCGCCCCGCAGGGGAGCACAGATACGCAGTATTTT
j_gene: TRBJ2-3
d_gene: .
len: 15
v_gene: TRBV9
abundance: .

CDR3aa: CASSQAWGDGSYEQYF
CDR3nt: TGCGCCAGCAGCCAAGCATGGGGAGACGGATCCTACGAGCAGTACTTC
j_gene: TRBJ2-7
d_gene: .
len: 16
v_gene: TRBV4-3
abundance: .

CDR3aa: CASSFGAGTYNEQFF
CDR3nt: TGTGCCAGTAGTTTCGGGGCGGGAACCTACAATGAGCAGTTCTTC
j_gene: TRBJ2-1
d_gene: .
len: 15
v_gene: TRBV19
abundance: once

CDR3aa: CASWDSYEQYF
CDR3nt: TGTGCCAGCTGGGACTCCTACGAGCAGTACTTC
j_gene: TRBJ2-7
d_gene: .
len: 11
v_gene: TRBV6-6
abundance: .

CDR3aa: CASSVGAFNEQFF
CDR3nt: TGTGCCAGCAGCGTAGGGGCCTTCAATGAGCAGTTCTTC
j_gene: TRBJ2-1
d_gene: .
len: 13
v_gene: TRBV9
abundance: .

CDR3aa: CASSSSNAPGELFF
CDR3nt: TGTGCCAGCAGCTCCTCCAACGCGCCCGGGGAGCTGTTTTTT
j_gene: TRBJ2-2
d_gene: .
len: 14
v_gene: TRBV6-2/TRBV6-3
abundance: .

CDR3aa: CASSTDRALLNTEAFF
CDR3nt: TGTGCCAGCAGTACGGACAGGGCCCTATTGAACACTGAAGCTTTCTTT
j_gene: TRBJ1-1
d_gene: TRBD1
len: 16
v_gene: TRBV6-6
abundance: .

CDR3aa: CASSEALVGDGLKYEQYF
CDR3nt: TGTGCCAGCAGTGAAGCACTAGTAGGGGACGGGCTTAAGTACGAGCAGTACTTC
j_gene: TRBJ2-7
d_gene: .
len: 18
v_gene: TRBV2
abundance: .

CDR3aa: CASSLGAIAFF
CDR3nt: TGTGCCAGCAGTCTGGGGGCGATAGCTTTCTTT
j_gene: TRBJ1-1
d_gene: .
len: 11
v_gene: TRBV25-1
abundance: .

CDR3aa: CASSLQGMAYEQYF
CDR3nt: TGTGCCAGCAGTTTACAGGGGATGGCCTACGAGCAGTACTTC
j_gene: TRBJ2-7
d_gene: .
len: 14
v_gene: TRBV27
abundance: .

CDR3aa: CSARMTDKYF
CDR3nt: TGCAGTGCTAGGATGACCGACAAGTACTTC
j_gene: TRBJ2-5
d_gene: .
len: 10
v_gene: TRBV20-1
abundance: .

CDR3aa: CASSLETGYLAGELFF
CDR3nt: TGTGCCAGCAGCTTGGAGACAGGATATTTGGCCGGGGAGCTGTTTTTT
j_gene: TRBJ2-2
d_gene: .
len: 16
v_gene: TRBV5-6
abundance: .

CDR3aa: CASSQESGEGTYEQYF
CDR3nt: TGTGCCAGCAGCCAAGAGTCCGGGGAGGGGACCTACGAGCAGTACTTC
j_gene: TRBJ2-7
d_gene: TRBD2
len: 16
v_gene: TRBV4-2
abundance: .

CDR3aa: CASSYTETGLDEQFF
CDR3nt: TGTGCCAGCAGTTACACCGAAACAGGGCTCGATGAGCAGTTCTTC
j_gene: TRBJ2-1
d_gene: .
len: 15
v_gene: TRBV6-2/TRBV6-3
abundance: .